A single sample is the source of the 12 T cell receptor beta chains below, sequenced in a study of blood T cell repertoires in COVID-19. Clones were read by immunoSEQ multiplex PCR, and TCRdb kept only the in-frame ones, dropping some. There are 110,000 or so clones in the sample; about nine tenths occur only once, and 4% to 5.5% lies in the top ten. Specimen: peripheral blood. These receptors all come from a woman between 50 and 59 years old with acute or convalescent COVID-19.

The table lists this clone with a count of one. V and J are TRBV7-3 and TRBJ2-1; 9 nucleotides line up with TRBD2. Germline CDR1 is SGHTA and CDR2 is FQGTGA. J lost 5 bases, V lost 1 base, and 6 bases had no gene match. The CDR3 has 16 residues. The DNA for the CDR3 is TGTGCCAGCAGCTTAATTCCTAGCGGGGTAGACAATGAGCAGTTCTTC. The encoded protein is CASSLIPSGVDNEQFF.

The V and J genes are TRBV7-6 and TRBJ1-2, with 7 positions matching TRBD1. Trimming at V came to 2 bases and at J to 4 bases, leaving 1 base not matched to a gene. Germline lookup yields CDR1 SGHVS and CDR2 FNYEAQ. The CDR3 loop spans 13 amino acids. Written as DNA, the CDR3 is TGTGCCAGCAGCTTACCAGGGGGCTATGGCTACACCTTC. Translating it yields CASSLPGGYGYTF.

CDR3 sequence reads: CASSLQGMGTEAFF. CDR3 DNA sequence: TGTGCCAGCAGTTTACAGGGGATGGGGACTGAAGCTTTCTTT. V gene TRBV27 combines with J gene TRBJ1-1; D may be TRBD1 (6 bases). There are 14 residues in the CDR3. The germline gives CDR1 MNHEY, CDR2 SMNVEV (reference sequence). Deletions cut 2 bases from V and 5 bases from J, with 12 bases between.

This chain joins TRBV15 and TRBJ2-1, with 12 bases that match TRBD2. This CDR3 is built from 16 residues. V was clipped by 0 bases and J by 10 bases; unmatched bases: 7. Germline CDR1 is LNHNV and CDR2 is YYDKDF (reference sequence). The CDR3 loop reads CATSRDQLAGGGEQFF. DNA for the CDR3: TGTGCCACCAGCAGAGATCAACTAGCGGGAGGCGGGGAGCAGTTCTTC.

Only a few counts were recorded for this clone. The rearrangement uses TRBV4-3 and TRBJ1-2, with a weak D call TRBD1 (5 bases). The V gene lost 0 bases and the J gene lost 6 bases, with 14 bases spanning the gap. Germline CDR1 and CDR2: LGHNA and YSLEER. This CDR3 is built from 15 residues. Here the CDR3 DNA reads TGCGCCAGCAGCCAAGATCGAGGCCCGACAGATGGCTACACCTTC. This codes for CASSQDRGPTDGYTF.

The V call is TRBV5-4, the J call TRBJ2-5; 7 bases align to TRBD1. This CDR3 region has 13 residues. Germline values: CDR1 SGHNT, CDR2 YYREEE (reference sequence). With V trimmed by 2 bases and J by 5 bases, 3 bases remained unmatched. The CDR3 sequence: CASSFTGEETQYF. CDR3 DNA sequence: TGTGCCAGCAGCTTTACAGGGGAGGAGACCCAGTACTTC. The full variable domain, completed using reference TRBV5-4 and TRBJ2-5, is ETGVTQSPTHLIKTRGQQVTLRCSSQSGHNTVSWYQQALGQGPQFIFQYYREEENGRGNFPPRFSGLQFPNYSSELNVNALELDDSALYLCASSFTGEETQYFGPGTRLLVL.

This chain connects TRBV30 to TRBJ2-7; 11 bases agree with TRBD2. With V trimmed by 2 bases and J by 0 bases, 0 bases remained unmatched. The CDR3 sequence is 14 residues long. CDR1 GTSNPN and CDR2 SVGIG come from the germline V gene (reference sequence). In DNA, the CDR3 is TGTGCCTGGAGTCTAGCGGGAGGCTCCTACGAGCAGTACTTC. It specifies CAWSLAGGSYEQYF.

V is TRBV3-1 (or the pseudogene TRBV3-2) and J is TRBJ2-5, with a weak D call TRBD2 (5 bases). Germline CDR1 reads LGHDT; CDR2 reads YNNKEL (reference sequence). The CDR3 consists of 14 residues. The ends were cut back, 1 base at V and 5 bases at J, with 11 bases in the middle. The CDR3 sequence is CASSQGAGEETQYF. The CDR3 nucleotides are TGTGCCAGCAGCCAAGGGGCCGGGGAGGAGACCCAGTACTTC.

V and J are TRBV5-1 and TRBJ2-7, with D perhaps TRBD1 (6 bases). CDR1 and CDR2 (germline): SGHRS, YFSETQ. The ends were cut back, 7 bases at V and 1 base at J, with 15 bases in the middle. The CDR3 loop spans 14 amino acids. CDR3 region: CASQEVGQSYEQYF. CDR3 in DNA: TGCGCCAGCCAAGAAGTAGGACAGTCCTACGAGCAGTACTTC. The variable domain in full, with the rest retrieved from reference TRBV5-1 and TRBJ2-7, is KAGVTQTPRYLIKTRGQQVTLSCSPISGHRSVSWYQQTPGQGLQFLFEYFSETQRNKGNFPGRFSGRQFSNSRSEMNVSTLELGDSALYLCASQEVGQSYEQYFGPGTRLTVT.

V is TRBV5-1 and J is TRBJ2-2; a possible D gene is TRBD1 (6 bases). The CDR3 is made up of 16 amino acids. Trimming pared 0 bases from V and 2 bases from J, leaving 11 bases between. CDR1 is SGHRS and CDR2 is YFSETQ in the germline V gene. The CDR3 coding sequence is TGCGCCAGCAGCTTGGCCGGGACACCAAACACCGGGGAGCTGTTTTTT. It yields the protein CASSLAGTPNTGELFF.

This clone occurred once. This chain joins TRBV10-3 and TRBJ2-7; maybe TRBD2 (5 bases). V gave up 1 base and J gave up 2 bases, with 6 bases separating them. CDR3 size: 13 residues. Germline V gene data show CDR1 as ENHRY and CDR2 as SYGVKD. The CDR3 DNA follows: TGTGCCATCAGTGAGTTCGGGGCCTACGAGCAGTACTTC. This encodes CAISEFGAYEQYF.

The rearrangement links TRBV3-1 (or the pseudogene TRBV3-2) to TRBJ1-2, with D possibly being TRBD1 (6 bases). The CDR3 has 17 amino acids. Germline V gives CDR1 LGHDT, CDR2 YNNKEL (reference sequence). Trimming removed 1 base at V and 4 bases at J, with 19 bases between. The CDR3 region is CASSQVFRGQLPYGYTF. CDR3 sequence (DNA): TGTGCCAGCAGCCAAGTCTTCCGCGGACAGCTCCCCTATGGCTACACCTTC.